The entry below describes one TCR beta chain. This specimen comes from a study of blood T cell repertoires in COVID-19. About the study: The study drew acute and convalescent COVID-19 samples from the United States, Italy and Spain. From T cells, B-cell-depleted T cells, or PBMCs came the material, which was cDNA or gDNA.

Per the original data handling: Amplification of reference gene primers provided the estimated nucleated cell counts. TCRdb's table, derived via immunoSEQ multiplex PCR, lists solely in-frame clones and lacks some. D and trimming were read from the DNA, whereas the V and J calls and clone size are those reported in that table. This sample has about 39,000 clones, with roughly 84% found just once. The CDR3 spans 13 residues. CDR1 and CDR2 (germline): KGHSH, LQKENI. The germline V and J ends were trimmed by 2 bases and 5 bases, with 9 bases remaining between them. The chain uses TRBV18 and TRBJ2-5; D is ambiguous. The sequence derives from a human donor in a cohort sampled during active COVID-19. Material: peripheral blood. CDR3 sequence: CASSPIQRETQYF. CDR3 in DNA: TGTGCCAGCTCACCAATCCAACGGGAGACCCAGTACTTC.